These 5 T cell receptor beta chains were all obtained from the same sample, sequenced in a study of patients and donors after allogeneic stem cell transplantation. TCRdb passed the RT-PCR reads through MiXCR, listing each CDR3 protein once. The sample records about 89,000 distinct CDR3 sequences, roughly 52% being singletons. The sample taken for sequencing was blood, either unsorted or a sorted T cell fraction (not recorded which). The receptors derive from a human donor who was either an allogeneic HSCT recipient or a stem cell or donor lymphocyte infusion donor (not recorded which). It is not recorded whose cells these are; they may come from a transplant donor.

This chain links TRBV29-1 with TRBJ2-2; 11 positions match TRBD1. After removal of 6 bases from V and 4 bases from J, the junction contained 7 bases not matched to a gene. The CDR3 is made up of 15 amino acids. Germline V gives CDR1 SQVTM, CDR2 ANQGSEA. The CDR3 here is CSVAKGTGGTGELFF. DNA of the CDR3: TGCAGCGTCGCAAAGGGGACAGGGGGCACCGGGGAGCTGTTTTTT.

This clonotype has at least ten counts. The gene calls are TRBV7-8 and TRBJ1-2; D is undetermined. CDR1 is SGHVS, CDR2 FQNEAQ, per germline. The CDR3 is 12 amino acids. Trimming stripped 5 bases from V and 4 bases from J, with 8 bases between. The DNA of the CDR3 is TGTGCCAGCAGCGCGAGCCTCTATGGCTACACCTTC. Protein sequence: CASSASLYGYTF.

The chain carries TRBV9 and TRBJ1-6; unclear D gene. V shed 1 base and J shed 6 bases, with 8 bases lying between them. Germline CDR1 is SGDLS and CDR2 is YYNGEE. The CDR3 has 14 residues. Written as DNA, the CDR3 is TGTGCCAGCAGCGTAAGCCGCATTAATTCACCCCTCCACTTT. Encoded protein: CASSVSRINSPLHF. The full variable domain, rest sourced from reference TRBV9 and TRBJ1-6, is DSGVTQTPKHLITATGQRVTLRCSPRSGDLSVYWYQQSLDQGLQFLIQYYNGEERAKGNILERFSAQQFPDLHSELNLSSLELGDSALYFCASSVSRINSPLHFGNGTRLTVT.

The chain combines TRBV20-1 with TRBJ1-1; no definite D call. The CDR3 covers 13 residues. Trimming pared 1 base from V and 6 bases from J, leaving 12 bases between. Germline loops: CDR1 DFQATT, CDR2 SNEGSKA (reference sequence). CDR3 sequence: CSARVEVDAEAFF. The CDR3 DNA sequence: TGCAGTGCTAGAGTTGAGGTAGACGCTGAAGCTTTCTTT.

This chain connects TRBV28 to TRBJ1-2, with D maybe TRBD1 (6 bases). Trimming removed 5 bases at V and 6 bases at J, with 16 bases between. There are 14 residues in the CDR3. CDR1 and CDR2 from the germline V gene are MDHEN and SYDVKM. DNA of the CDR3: TGTGCCAGCAGTCAGCTGCAGGGGCGGAATGGCTACACCTTC. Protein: CASSQLQGRNGYTF.